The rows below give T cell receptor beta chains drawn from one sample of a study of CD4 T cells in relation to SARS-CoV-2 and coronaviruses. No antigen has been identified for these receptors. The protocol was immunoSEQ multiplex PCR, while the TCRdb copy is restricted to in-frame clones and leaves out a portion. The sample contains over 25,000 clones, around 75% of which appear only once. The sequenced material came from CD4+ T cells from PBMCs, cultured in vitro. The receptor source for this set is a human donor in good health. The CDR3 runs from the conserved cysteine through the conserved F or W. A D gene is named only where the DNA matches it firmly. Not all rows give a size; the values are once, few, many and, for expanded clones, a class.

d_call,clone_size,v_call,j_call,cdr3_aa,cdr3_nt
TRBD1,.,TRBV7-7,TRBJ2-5,CASSLGQGQETQYF,TGTGCCAGCAGCCTCGGACAGGGTCAAGAGACCCAGTACTTC
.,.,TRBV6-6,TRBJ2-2,CASTSGGHTGELFF,TGTGCCAGCACTTCCGGGGGGCACACCGGGGAGCTGTTTTTT
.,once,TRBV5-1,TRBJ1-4,CASRGRDEGTEKLFF,TGCGCCAGCAGAGGACGGGACGAGGGGACCGAAAAACTGTTTTTT
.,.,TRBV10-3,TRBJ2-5,CAISEGITQETQYF,TGTGCCATCAGTGAGGGGATCACCCAAGAGACCCAGTACTTC
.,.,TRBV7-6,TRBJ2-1,CASSLSVSSYNEQFF,TGTGCCAGCAGCTTAAGCGTCAGCTCCTACAATGAGCAGTTCTTC
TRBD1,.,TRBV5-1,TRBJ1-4,CASRTGSGGNEKLFF,TGCGCCAGCAGGACAGGGTCCGGGGGGAATGAAAAACTGTTTTTT
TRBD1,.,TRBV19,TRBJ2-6,CATKGSGGLSGANVLTF,TGTGCCACCAAGGGATCAGGGGGCCTCTCTGGGGCCAACGTCCTGACTTTC
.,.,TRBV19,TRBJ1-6,CASSISSDSPLHF,TGTGCCAGTAGTATATCGTCTGATTCACCCCTCCACTTT
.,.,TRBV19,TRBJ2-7,CASSAAEVGEQYF,TGTGCCAGTAGCGCAGCAGAGGTCGGCGAGCAGTACTTC
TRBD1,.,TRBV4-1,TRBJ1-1,CASSQLRGTGGPRTEAFF,TGCGCCAGCAGCCAACTAAGGGGAACAGGGGGGCCGAGAACTGAAGCTTTCTTT
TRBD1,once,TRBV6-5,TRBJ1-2,CASGTGLVGYTF,TGTGCCAGCGGGACAGGCTTGGTTGGCTACACCTTC
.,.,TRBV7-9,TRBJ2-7,CASSFDFMGYEQYF,TGTGCCAGCAGCTTCGACTTCATGGGCTACGAGCAGTACTTC
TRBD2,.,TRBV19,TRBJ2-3,CASSISGGPYPFRTDTQYF,TGTGCCAGTAGTATTTCGGGAGGGCCCTACCCCTTTCGCACAGATACGCAGTATTTT
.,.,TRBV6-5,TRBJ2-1,CASSVPLRAYNEQFF,TGTGCCAGCAGCGTTCCTTTACGGGCTTACAATGAGCAGTTCTTC
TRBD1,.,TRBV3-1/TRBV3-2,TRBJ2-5,CASSRGTGGETQYF,TGTGCCAGCAGCAGAGGGACAGGGGGGGAGACCCAGTACTTC
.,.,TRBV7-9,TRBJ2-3,CASSPIGDTQYF,TGTGCCAGCAGCCCTATAGGGGATACGCAGTATTTT
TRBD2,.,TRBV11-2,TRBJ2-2,CATRTSEAGELFF,TGTGCCACCAGGACTAGCGAGGCCGGGGAGCTGTTTTTT
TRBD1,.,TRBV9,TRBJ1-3,CASRPGQPSGNTIYF,TGTGCCAGCAGACCGGGACAGCCCTCTGGAAACACCATATATTTT
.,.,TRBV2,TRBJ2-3,CASALSTDTQYF,TGTGCCAGCGCCCTTAGCACAGATACGCAGTATTTT
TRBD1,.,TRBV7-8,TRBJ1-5,CASSHPGGHQHF,TGTGCCAGCAGCCACCCAGGGGGCCACCAGCATTTT
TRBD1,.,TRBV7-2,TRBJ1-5,CASSLDRVNQPQHF,TGTGCCAGCAGCTTGGACAGGGTGAATCAGCCCCAGCATTTT
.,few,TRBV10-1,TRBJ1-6,CASSEFRAYSPLHF,TGCGCCAGCAGTGAGTTTCGGGCCTATTCACCCCTCCACTTT
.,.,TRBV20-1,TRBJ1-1,CSASRAFF,TGCAGTGCTAGCCGGGCTTTCTTT
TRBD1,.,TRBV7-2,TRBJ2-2,CASSPIQGFSTGELFF,TGTGCCAGCAGCCCGATACAGGGGTTCTCCACCGGGGAGCTGTTTTTT